The next 31 T cell receptor beta chains were all read from a single sample in a study of T-cell memory formation after mild COVID-19. TCRdb reanalysed the 5' RACE reads using MiXCR and keeps one entry per CDR3 protein. The profile shows 29,000 or so distinct CDR3 sequences, about 15% of them singletons. The sequencing input was PBMCs or a T cell subset sorted from them (not recorded which). Receptors were obtained from an adult who had mild COVID-19 (a few samples of this study predate the infection). Cell type and time point are not known.

This clonotype was picked up many times. V is TRBV6-1 and J is TRBJ2-3; 8 bases align to TRBD2. The CDR3 is 14 amino acids. V lost 9 bases to trimming and J lost 4 bases; unmatched junction nucleotides: 9. CDR1 is MNHNS, CDR2 SASEGT, per germline. The DNA of the CDR3 is TGTGCCAGATCTCGGGGGGGGCCGTCAGATACGCAGTATTTT. This sequence encodes CARSRGGPSDTQYF.

By share of the sample, this clonotype is medium-sized. V and J are TRBV12-3 or TRBV12-4 and TRBJ1-5; a weak D match, TRBD1 (5 bases). CDR3 length equals 16 residues. V lost 6 bases, J lost 1 base, and 16 bases lay in between. The CDR3 bases are TGTGCCAGCAGCCTCGCTCCTTGGGGGAGCAATCAGCCCCAGCATTTT. This translates into CASSLAPWGSNQPQHF.

This clonotype was counted a single time. The genes are TRBV12-3 or TRBV12-4 and TRBJ2-3; D perhaps matches TRBD2 (6 bases). This CDR3 region has 12 residues. V shed 6 bases and J shed 4 bases, with 8 bases lying between them. CDR3 in DNA: TGTGCCAGCAGGGGACTGGCAGATACGCAGTATTTT. This encodes CASRGLADTQYF.

At least ten counts were recorded for this clonotype. The chain carries TRBV7-2 and TRBJ2-7, with 7 bases aligning to TRBD2. Trimming took 1 base from V and 5 from J; bases not matched to a gene: 8. CDR1 is SGHTA, CDR2 FQGNSA, per germline. The CDR3 loop spans 15 amino acids. Here the CDR3 DNA reads TGTGCCAGCAGCTTAGGTCGGGGGGAGATCGACGAGCAGTACTTC. Its protein is CASSLGRGEIDEQYF.

This clonotype was seen at least ten times. The V gene is TRBV6-5, the J gene TRBJ2-1, with 13 positions matching TRBD2. The germline CDR1 and CDR2 sequences are MNHEY and SVGAGI. The CDR3 extends over 16 amino acids. V shed 8 bases and J 6 bases; nucleotides not matched to a gene: 10. The CDR3 is CASLTSGRARGNEQFF. CDR3 DNA: TGTGCCAGCTTAACTAGCGGGAGGGCCAGGGGCAATGAGCAGTTCTTC.

The chain uses TRBV4-1 and TRBJ1-6, with D tentatively TRBD1 (5 bases). This CDR3 has 15 residues. CDR1 and CDR2 from the germline V gene are MGHRA and YSYEKL. V gave up 0 bases and J gave up 12 bases, with 15 bases separating them. CDR3 amino acids: CASSQEPQGREPLHF. CDR3 in DNA: TGCGCCAGCAGCCAAGAACCGCAGGGAAGGGAACCCCTCCACTTT.

A word on this clonotype: A much larger clone differs from this one at a single base, so this may be a read error. The chain recombines TRBV6-1 with TRBJ2-7, with 13 positions matching TRBD2. CDR3 length: 13 amino acids. CDR1 is MNHNS, CDR2 SASEGT, per germline. J was trimmed by 12 bases and V by 6 bases; bases with no gene match: 8. CDR3 amino acids: CASRWTSGSPRYF. The CDR3, as DNA: TGTGCCAGCAGGTGGACTAGCGGGAGCCCCAGGTACTTC.

This clonotype was detected only a few times. The chain recombines TRBV4-1 with TRBJ1-2; TRBD1 might be the D (6 bases). The CDR3 contains 16 residues. Germline CDR1 is MGHRA and CDR2 is YSYEKL. Trimming stripped 1 base from V and 4 bases from J, with 16 bases between. Written as DNA, the CDR3 is TGCGCCAGCAGCCAAGTTAAGCCAGGGGACGGCTATGGCTACACCTTC. Amino acids: CASSQVKPGDGYGYTF.

The genes are TRBV21-1 and TRBJ1-2. TRBV21-1 is a recognized pseudogene. The CDR3 contains 17 residues. CDR3 amino acids: CASNQSGSSPAAYGYTF. The CDR3 DNA is TGTGCCAGCAACCAAAGTGGGAGTAGTCCCGCGGCGTATGGCTACACCTTC.

In this sample, this clonotype turned up many times. This rearrangement joins TRBV7-9 to TRBJ1-5; 12 bases are shared with TRBD1. The germline V gene encodes CDR1 SEHNR and CDR2 FQNEAQ (reference sequence). The CDR3 totals 17 residues. The J segment lost 0 bases and the V segment lost 5 bases, leaving 5 bases of the junction unmatched. DNA for the CDR3: TGTGCCAGCAGCCGTGGGACAGGGGGCTTTAGCAATCAGCCCCAGCATTTT. This encodes CASSRGTGGFSNQPQHF.

The V gene is TRBV6-5, the J gene TRBJ2-5; D is uncertain. CDR1 and CDR2 (germline): MNHEY, SVGAGI. The ends were cut back, 2 bases at V and 4 bases at J, with 11 bases in the middle. The CDR3 length is 14 residues. The DNA for the CDR3 is TGTGCCAGCAGTTACCACTTGGGTTTAGAGACCCAGTACTTC. It specifies CASSYHLGLETQYF.

Ten or more counts support this clonotype. The chain joins TRBV4-3 to TRBJ2-7, with 10 positions matching TRBD1. The CDR3 runs 13 residues. Trimming cost V 1 base and J 11 bases; bases outside gene matches: 5. Germline V gives CDR1 LGHNA, CDR2 YSLEER. In DNA form, the CDR3 reads TGCGCCAGCAGCCAAGTGCCCGGACAGGGGGAGTACTTC. Translated: CASSQVPGQGEYF.

Ten or more counts support this clonotype. The chain carries TRBV21-1 and TRBJ2-4; the D segment call TRBD1 is taken from the table without a DNA check. TRBV21-1 has pseudogene status. There are 14 residues in the CDR3. CDR3 residues: CASSDRIAKNIQYF. In DNA form, the CDR3 reads TGTGCCAGCTCGGACAGGATAGCCAAAAACATTCAGTACTTC.

This clonotype was counted ten times or more. The V gene is TRBV14, the J gene TRBJ2-5, with TRBD1 as a possible D gene (5 bases). The CDR3 extends over 15 amino acids. Germline-derived CDR1 and CDR2 are SGHDN and FVKESK. The ends were cut back, 0 bases at V and 4 bases at J, with 12 bases in the middle. CDR3 DNA sequence: TGTGCCAGCAGCCAAGAAAGGGGTAGCCGAGAGACCCAGTACTTC. It codes for CASSQERGSRETQYF.

This clonotype appeared many times. This chain connects TRBV5-1 to TRBJ2-1, with 7 bases aligning to TRBD1. The CDR3 length is 16 residues. Trimming removed 3 bases from V and 4 bases from J; junction bases left unmatched: 10. Germline V gene sequence: CDR1 SGHRS, CDR2 YFSETQ. CDR3 region: CASSYSLGQQYNEQFF. In DNA form, the CDR3 reads TGCGCCAGCAGCTACTCTTTGGGACAGCAATACAATGAGCAGTTCTTC. Complete variable domain (other parts from reference TRBV5-1 and TRBJ2-1): KAGVTQTPRYLIKTRGQQVTLSCSPISGHRSVSWYQQTPGQGLQFLFEYFSETQRNKGNFPGRFSGRQFSNSRSEMNVSTLELGDSALYLCASSYSLGQQYNEQFFGPGTRLTVL.

This clonotype was detected ten times or more. This chain uses TRBV24-1 with TRBJ2-1; 8 bases are shared with TRBD2. There are 16 residues in the CDR3. V was pared by 1 base and J by 7 bases, with 8 bases of the junction left unmatched. The germline V gene encodes CDR1 KGHDR and CDR2 SFDVKD. The CDR3 bases are TGTGCCACCAGTGATTTCTCTCGCGGGGGGAAGAATGAGCAGTTCTTC. Protein: CATSDFSRGGKNEQFF.

This clonotype was counted between two and nine times. Being one base from a much bigger clone, this may be a read error. The gene calls are TRBV20-1 and TRBJ1-1, with TRBD1 matching over 7 bases. The germline CDR1 and CDR2 sequences are DFQATT and SNEGSKA (reference sequence). CDR3 length: 11 amino acids. The V and J ends lost 6 bases and 5 bases, in that order; junction bases with no gene match: 3. The CDR3 bases are TGCAGTGCGACAGGGAAAACTGAAGCTTTCTTT. It translates to CSATGKTEAFF.

This clonotype is judged medium-sized. The rearrangement uses TRBV5-1 and TRBJ2-2; D not certain. The V gene lost 0 bases and the J gene lost 3 bases, with 6 bases spanning the gap. CDR1 and CDR2 from the germline V gene are SGHRS and YFSETQ. The CDR3 has 14 amino acids. The CDR3 loop reads CASSLGADTGELFF. The CDR3 nucleotides are TGCGCCAGCAGCTTGGGGGCAGACACCGGGGAGCTGTTTTTT.

This clonotype is medium-sized. The CDR3, as DNA: TGCGCCAGCAGCTTGAGACGGGAGACCCAGTACTTC. Residues: CASSLRRETQYF. V is TRBV5-1 and J is TRBJ2-5; D unclear. Germline V CDR1 and CDR2: SGHRS, YFSETQ. This CDR3 has 12 residues. V was cut by 1 base and J by 5 bases, with 6 bases left in between. The variable domain in full, completed from reference TRBV5-1 and TRBJ2-5, reads KAGVTQTPRYLIKTRGQQVTLSCSPISGHRSVSWYQQTPGQGLQFLFEYFSETQRNKGNFPGRFSGRQFSNSRSEMNVSTLELGDSALYLCASSLRRETQYFGPGTRLLVL.

This clonotype was observed many times. The chain is built from TRBV5-1 and TRBJ1-2; TRBD1 matches 8 bases. This CDR3 is built from 14 residues. Germline loops: CDR1 SGHRS, CDR2 YFSETQ. V trimming: 2 bases; J trimming: 2 bases; junction bases outside the gene matches: 2. The CDR3 here is CASSLQGENYGYTF. CDR3 sequence (DNA): TGCGCCAGCAGCTTACAGGGGGAGAACTATGGCTACACCTTC. The whole variable domain, remainder taken from reference TRBV5-1 and TRBJ1-2, is KAGVTQTPRYLIKTRGQQVTLSCSPISGHRSVSWYQQTPGQGLQFLFEYFSETQRNKGNFPGRFSGRQFSNSRSEMNVSTLELGDSALYLCASSLQGENYGYTFGSGTRLTVV.

This clonotype showed up just a few times. The chain carries TRBV7-3 and TRBJ1-1; D is possibly TRBD1 (5 bases). Germline V gene data show CDR1 as SGHTA and CDR2 as FQGTGA. The CDR3 totals 14 residues. Trimming removed 5 bases at V and 4 bases at J, with 14 bases between. CDR3 DNA sequence: TGTGCCAGCAGCCCCCACGCGGGGGGCACTGAAGCTTTCTTT. Translation gives CASSPHAGGTEAFF.

This clonotype has ten or more counts. The chain couples TRBV18 to TRBJ2-1; D is ambiguous. The CDR3 sequence is 16 residues long. Looked up from germline, CDR1 is KGHSH and CDR2 is LQKENI. V shed 4 bases and J shed 0 bases, with 13 bases lying between them. The DNA for the CDR3 is TGTGCCAGCTCACTCATGACAACCCGCTCCTACAATGAGCAGTTCTTC. This codes for CASSLMTTRSYNEQFF. Full variable domain (rest looked up from reference TRBV18 and TRBJ2-1): NAGVMQNPRHLVRRRGQEARLRCSPMKGHSHVYWYRQLPEEGLKFMVYLQKENIIDESGMPKERFSAEFPKEGPSILRIQQVVRGDSAAYFCASSLMTTRSYNEQFFGPGTRLTVL.

This clonotype showed up many times. The CDR3 DNA is TGTGCCTGGAACAGGGGATCTGGAAACACCATATATTTT. Its translation: CAWNRGSGNTIYF. The rearrangement links TRBV30 to TRBJ1-3, with 7 bases matching TRBD1. The CDR3 runs 13 residues. J lost 1 base, V lost 4 bases, and 1 base had no gene match. CDR1 GTSNPN and CDR2 SVGIG come from the germline V gene (reference sequence).

A few counts support this clonotype. This sequence joins TRBV2 and TRBJ2-3; D not certain. The CDR3 has 13 residues. Germline V CDR1 and CDR2: SNHLY, FYNNEI. V was pared by 2 bases and J by 3 bases, with 6 bases between. The CDR3 DNA sequence: TGTGCCAGCAGTGAACGGCCGACAGATACGCAGTATTTT. This codes for CASSERPTDTQYF.

This clonotype rates as medium-sized. The chain couples TRBV18 to TRBJ2-5, with unresolved D. This CDR3 has 15 residues. Per germline, CDR1 KGHSH and CDR2 LQKENI. V lost 4 bases and J lost 4, with 16 bases in between. CDR3 nucleotide sequence: TGTGCCAGCTCACGCCCGGCCATCTTTGCAGAGACCCAGTACTTC. Its protein is CASSRPAIFAETQYF.

This clonotype was seen many times. J is TRBJ2-7 and V is TRBV2; the D gene is possibly TRBD1 (6 bases). Germline V CDR1 and CDR2: SNHLY, FYNNEI. The CDR3 has 14 amino acids. The germline V and J ends were trimmed by 0 bases and 6 bases, with 12 bases remaining between them. The CDR3 DNA follows: TGTGCCAGCAGTGAAGCGCTTGGCAGGGGCGAGCAGTACTTC. Residues: CASSEALGRGEQYF.

At least ten counts were recorded for this clonotype. The chain uses TRBV6-1 and TRBJ2-1; TRBD2 matches at 12 bases. The CDR3 loop spans 21 amino acids. The V gene end was trimmed by 6 bases and the J gene end by 0 bases; junction bases not matched to a gene: 18. The germline gives CDR1 MNHNS, CDR2 SASEGT. In DNA, the CDR3 is TGTGCCAGCAGCCTTCGGGTCGCCGGACTAGCGGGACTCAGCTCCTACAATGAGCAGTTCTTC. It specifies CASSLRVAGLAGLSSYNEQFF.

By frequency in the sample, this clonotype is medium-sized (0.01 to 0.1%). The chain couples TRBV14 to TRBJ2-1; 10 nucleotides align to TRBD1. The length of the CDR3 is 17 residues. Germline V gene sequence: CDR1 SGHDN, CDR2 FVKESK. With V trimmed by 4 bases and J by 6 bases, 12 bases remained unmatched. DNA of the CDR3: TGTGCCAGCAGCCGAATGCCGGGACAGGGGTCCGGCAATGAGCAGTTCTTC. It encodes CASSRMPGQGSGNEQFF.

This sequence joins TRBV14 and TRBJ2-1; unclear D gene. The CDR3 has 14 amino acids. Germline V gives CDR1 SGHDN, CDR2 FVKESK. V shed 4 bases and J shed 3 bases, with 10 bases lying between them. Written as DNA, the CDR3 is TGTGCCAGCAGCCTGGCTAGTCTCTACAATGAGCAGTTCTTC. Translating it yields CASSLASLYNEQFF.

This clonotype was seen repeatedly, ten times or more. The chain joins TRBV5-1 to TRBJ2-3, with 13 nucleotides matching TRBD2. The CDR3 spans 15 residues. The ends lost 4 bases at V and 2 bases at J; junction bases unmatched: 1. Germline CDR1 is SGHRS and CDR2 is YFSETQ. CDR3 region: CASSTSGRDTDTQYF. The CDR3 nucleotides read TGCGCCAGCAGCACTAGCGGGAGGGACACAGATACGCAGTATTTT.

This clonotype was found a few times. The chain combines TRBV19 with TRBJ2-1; D not resolved. From germline, CDR1 is LNHDA and CDR2 SQIVND (reference sequence). With 3 bases removed from V and 0 bases from J, the gap between germline ends came to 9 bases. CDR3 length: 15 amino acids. The CDR3 protein is CASSIDLSSYNEQFF. DNA for the CDR3: TGTGCCAGTAGTATTGATTTATCCTCCTACAATGAGCAGTTCTTC.